This is a list of T cell receptor beta chains from one sample in a study of identical twins' blood T cells. TCRdb recomputed calls from the 5' RACE reads with MiXCR, one row per CDR3 protein. The table has 300,000 to 400,000 distinct CDR3 sequences, 28% seen once. Sequencing input: PBMCs. Receptors were obtained from a woman aged 18 to 50 in good health. The CDR3 runs from the conserved cysteine through the conserved F or W. Each record gives: J gene, V gene, D gene, CDR3 protein. D genes are given only for firm matches.

J gene: TRBJ1-2; V gene: TRBV20-1; D gene: NA; CDR3 protein: CSASAGAGGYTF
J gene: TRBJ1-2; V gene: TRBV12-3/TRBV12-4; D gene: NA; CDR3 protein: CASSFLLAGGYTF
J gene: TRBJ1-1; V gene: TRBV30; D gene: NA; CDR3 protein: CAWSGRDSKQAFF
J gene: TRBJ1-5; V gene: TRBV5-6; D gene: NA; CDR3 protein: CASSLAVFSNQPQHF
J gene: TRBJ2-3; V gene: TRBV11-2; D gene: TRBD1; CDR3 protein: CASRPADRSAHTQYF
J gene: TRBJ1-1; V gene: TRBV5-1; D gene: NA; CDR3 protein: CASSFGAEGTEAFF
J gene: TRBJ1-4; V gene: TRBV29-1; D gene: NA; CDR3 protein: CSVGQTKDELFF
J gene: TRBJ2-1; V gene: TRBV3-1; D gene: NA; CDR3 protein: CASSQDFTIGEQFF
J gene: TRBJ2-1; V gene: TRBV14; D gene: NA; CDR3 protein: CASSRVANEQFF
J gene: TRBJ1-1; V gene: TRBV20-1; D gene: NA; CDR3 protein: CSSNSLGATEAFF
J gene: TRBJ2-1; V gene: TRBV12-3/TRBV12-4; D gene: NA; CDR3 protein: CASAWEPSASNEQFF
J gene: TRBJ1-1; V gene: TRBV2; D gene: TRBD1; CDR3 protein: CASSTGQGAFF
J gene: TRBJ1-2; V gene: TRBV5-1; D gene: NA; CDR3 protein: CASTPYPRERNYGYTF
J gene: TRBJ1-1; V gene: TRBV20-1; D gene: TRBD1; CDR3 protein: CSADGGFLPEGASGDTEAFF
J gene: TRBJ1-2; V gene: TRBV7-6; D gene: NA; CDR3 protein: CASSLAPGDYGYTF
J gene: TRBJ1-2; V gene: TRBV5-1; D gene: NA; CDR3 protein: CASSLDSDYGYTF
J gene: TRBJ1-2; V gene: TRBV29-1; D gene: NA; CDR3 protein: CSVGVANYGYTF
J gene: TRBJ2-7; V gene: TRBV28; D gene: TRBD1; CDR3 protein: CASSRPLWGQRLYEQYF
J gene: TRBJ1-1; V gene: TRBV11-3; D gene: NA; CDR3 protein: CASSPRGTNTEAFF
J gene: TRBJ1-5; V gene: TRBV20-1; D gene: TRBD1; CDR3 protein: CSARALTGNYSNQPQHF
J gene: TRBJ2-4; V gene: TRBV5-1; D gene: TRBD1; CDR3 protein: CASSPRTGGGGKNIQYF
J gene: TRBJ1-5; V gene: TRBV12-3/TRBV12-4; D gene: NA; CDR3 protein: CASSFNGGEYSNQPQHF
J gene: TRBJ1-4; V gene: TRBV2; D gene: NA; CDR3 protein: CASPIDRSNEKLFF
J gene: TRBJ1-1; V gene: TRBV23-1; D gene: NA; CDR3 protein: CASSQFYGYTEAFF
J gene: TRBJ1-2; V gene: TRBV6-5; D gene: NA; CDR3 protein: CASSGLANYGYTF
J gene: TRBJ1-1; V gene: TRBV20-1; D gene: NA; CDR3 protein: CSARDLWRGGTEAFF
J gene: TRBJ1-1; V gene: TRBV10-2; D gene: NA; CDR3 protein: CASSEGGWTEAFF
J gene: TRBJ1-5; V gene: TRBV6-1; D gene: TRBD1; CDR3 protein: CASSPQGRSNQPQHF
J gene: TRBJ2-1; V gene: TRBV29-1; D gene: NA; CDR3 protein: CSVDPGFKNEQFF
J gene: TRBJ2-1; V gene: TRBV9; D gene: NA; CDR3 protein: CASSVSVSPYNEQFF
J gene: TRBJ2-2; V gene: TRBV29-1; D gene: NA; CDR3 protein: CSVVIVGELFF
J gene: TRBJ1-5; V gene: TRBV29-1; D gene: NA; CDR3 protein: CSARTRSETQYFGPGSNQPQHF
J gene: TRBJ2-5; V gene: TRBV4-3; D gene: TRBD2; CDR3 protein: CASSQDGIAGQETQYF
J gene: TRBJ1-4; V gene: TRBV2; D gene: TRBD1; CDR3 protein: CASSGQGGKLFF
J gene: TRBJ2-1; V gene: TRBV12-3/TRBV12-4; D gene: TRBD2; CDR3 protein: CASSPRRLAGNNEQFF
J gene: TRBJ1-5; V gene: TRBV20-1; D gene: NA; CDR3 protein: CSARQAGNQPQHF
J gene: TRBJ1-3; V gene: TRBV6-5; D gene: NA; CDR3 protein: CASSYSFSGNTIYF
J gene: TRBJ2-5; V gene: TRBV20-1; D gene: NA; CDR3 protein: CSARVVNQETQYF
J gene: TRBJ1-3; V gene: TRBV7-2; D gene: NA; CDR3 protein: CASSPQSLSGNTIYF
J gene: TRBJ2-7; V gene: TRBV5-6; D gene: NA; CDR3 protein: CASSLVRVSYEQYF
J gene: TRBJ2-1; V gene: TRBV23-1; D gene: NA; CDR3 protein: CASSPFRGAISYNEQFF
J gene: TRBJ2-3; V gene: TRBV15; D gene: NA; CDR3 protein: CATSRERWQADTQYF
J gene: TRBJ1-2; V gene: TRBV18; D gene: NA; CDR3 protein: CASSPSVGGYTF
J gene: TRBJ1-1; V gene: TRBV10-3; D gene: NA; CDR3 protein: CAISEMNTEAFF
J gene: TRBJ2-3; V gene: TRBV6-4; D gene: NA; CDR3 protein: CASSEAAGTSTDTQYF
J gene: TRBJ1-5; V gene: TRBV6-2/TRBV6-3; D gene: TRBD1; CDR3 protein: CASSVGTGDQPQHF
J gene: TRBJ1-6; V gene: TRBV21-1; D gene: NA; CDR3 protein: CASSNGTAKNSPLHF
J gene: TRBJ1-2; V gene: TRBV29-1; D gene: TRBD1; CDR3 protein: CSVEDTNDRAHYGYTF
J gene: TRBJ2-3; V gene: TRBV5-5; D gene: NA; CDR3 protein: CASSLLGPSADQYF
J gene: TRBJ2-7; V gene: TRBV6-2/TRBV6-3; D gene: NA; CDR3 protein: CASSFIGLTYEQYF
J gene: TRBJ1-1; V gene: TRBV29-1; D gene: TRBD1; CDR3 protein: CSLSPGTGGEAFF
J gene: TRBJ1-1; V gene: TRBV11-3; D gene: TRBD1; CDR3 protein: CASSSGGQMNTEAFF
J gene: TRBJ2-1; V gene: TRBV2; D gene: TRBD2; CDR3 protein: CASSEGLAGPDEQFF
J gene: TRBJ1-1; V gene: TRBV29-1; D gene: NA; CDR3 protein: CSVGPFEAFF
J gene: TRBJ2-7; V gene: TRBV27; D gene: NA; CDR3 protein: CASSFGLANEQYF